The rows below give T cell receptor beta chains drawn from one sample of a study of cytomegalovirus exposure and HLA in healthy donors. Clones were sequenced by immunoSEQ multiplex PCR, and TCRdb holds only the in-frame ones, with some missing. The profile shows under 200,000 clones, roughly 80% of them singletons. Sequencing used PBMCs. The receptor source for this set is a woman aged 18-35 years in good health and CMV-seronegative. Both conserved end residues are trimmed from each CDR3. A D gene is named only where the DNA matches it firmly.

len: 13; d_gene: TRBD2; v_gene: TRBV10-2; j_gene: TRBJ2-1; CDR3aa: ASSPLAGYANEQF
len: 14; d_gene: NA; v_gene: TRBV18; j_gene: TRBJ2-5; CDR3aa: ASSQRSQGFQETQY
len: 11; d_gene: NA; v_gene: TRBV25-1; j_gene: TRBJ2-5; CDR3aa: ASSSRYQETQY
len: 14; d_gene: TRBD1; v_gene: TRBV28; j_gene: TRBJ2-7; CDR3aa: ASSFSRTGASYEQY
len: 13; d_gene: TRBD2; v_gene: TRBV9; j_gene: TRBJ2-5; CDR3aa: ASKSGLAGQETQY
len: 13; d_gene: TRBD1; v_gene: TRBV27; j_gene: TRBJ1-5; CDR3aa: ASSLGQGSNQPQH
len: 10; d_gene: TRBD2; v_gene: TRBV7-9; j_gene: TRBJ2-3; CDR3aa: SGGSRTDTQY
len: 11; d_gene: NA; v_gene: TRBV19; j_gene: TRBJ1-1; CDR3aa: ATNEVPGTEAF
len: 11; d_gene: NA; v_gene: TRBV30; j_gene: TRBJ2-1; CDR3aa: AWAPWGHNEQF
len: 16; d_gene: TRBD1; v_gene: TRBV5-1; j_gene: TRBJ1-1; CDR3aa: ASSLDPGQGILNTEAF
len: 16; d_gene: TRBD2; v_gene: TRBV5-4; j_gene: NA; CDR3aa: ASSLVPRTGLPPYEQY
len: 12; d_gene: TRBD1; v_gene: TRBV25-1; j_gene: TRBJ2-5; CDR3aa: ASSVTGAGETQY
len: 12; d_gene: NA; v_gene: TRBV4-1; j_gene: TRBJ1-1; CDR3aa: ASSQDTGITEAF
len: 12; d_gene: NA; v_gene: TRBV2; j_gene: TRBJ1-1; CDR3aa: ASAKTDLNTEAF
len: 11; d_gene: NA; v_gene: TRBV7-9; j_gene: TRBJ1-2; CDR3aa: ASSLPDNYGYT
len: 13; d_gene: TRBD1; v_gene: TRBV27; j_gene: TRBJ1-4; CDR3aa: ASSRDRDSNEKLF
len: 14; d_gene: TRBD2; v_gene: TRBV6-5; j_gene: TRBJ2-1; CDR3aa: ASSYVAGGYYNEQF
len: 13; d_gene: TRBD1; v_gene: TRBV13; j_gene: TRBJ1-2; CDR3aa: ASSLGEQGASGYT
len: 9; d_gene: NA; v_gene: TRBV12-5; j_gene: TRBJ2-3; CDR3aa: ASGSGDTQY
len: 13; d_gene: TRBD1; v_gene: TRBV28; j_gene: TRBJ1-2; CDR3aa: ASSSPDRGSFGYT
len: 12; d_gene: NA; v_gene: TRBV6-6; j_gene: TRBJ1-2; CDR3aa: ASSQGLPIYGYT
len: 11; d_gene: TRBD1; v_gene: TRBV11-2; j_gene: TRBJ1-4; CDR3aa: ASRRTGGEKLF
len: 10; d_gene: NA; v_gene: TRBV19; j_gene: TRBJ2-2; CDR3aa: ASSVLSGELF
len: 11; d_gene: NA; v_gene: TRBV7-6; j_gene: TRBJ1-1; CDR3aa: ASSLTVNTEAF
len: 13; d_gene: TRBD1; v_gene: TRBV7-6; j_gene: TRBJ2-7; CDR3aa: ASSLVTGGQGEQY
len: 13; d_gene: NA; v_gene: TRBV28; j_gene: TRBJ1-1; CDR3aa: ASSLLGGAPTEAF
len: 9; d_gene: NA; v_gene: TRBV5-8; j_gene: TRBJ1-1; CDR3aa: ASRGRAEAF
len: 11; d_gene: NA; v_gene: TRBV10-3; j_gene: TRBJ2-3; CDR3aa: AISTGSTDTQY
len: 13; d_gene: TRBD2; v_gene: TRBV11-2; j_gene: TRBJ2-7; CDR3aa: ASSFKSGRWAEQY
len: 17; d_gene: TRBD2; v_gene: TRBV28; j_gene: TRBJ2-1; CDR3aa: ASSLRGGIREGIGDEQF
len: 15; d_gene: TRBD1; v_gene: TRBV19; j_gene: TRBJ1-2; CDR3aa: ASRPPDRDLSGYGYT
len: 13; d_gene: NA; v_gene: TRBV19; j_gene: TRBJ1-4; CDR3aa: ASSDGQGTNEKLF
len: 12; d_gene: TRBD1; v_gene: TRBV11-3; j_gene: TRBJ1-2; CDR3aa: ASSPDRGNYGYT
len: 12; d_gene: NA; v_gene: TRBV11-3; j_gene: TRBJ1-1; CDR3aa: ASSLGAGNTEAF
len: 12; d_gene: NA; v_gene: TRBV19; j_gene: TRBJ2-3; CDR3aa: ASKRAPAADTQY
len: 17; d_gene: TRBD2; v_gene: TRBV15; j_gene: TRBJ2-3; CDR3aa: ATSRDRGTSGRAADTQY
len: 13; d_gene: TRBD2; v_gene: TRBV5-4; j_gene: TRBJ2-3; CDR3aa: ASQRTSGSADTQY
len: 12; d_gene: NA; v_gene: TRBV9; j_gene: TRBJ1-5; CDR3aa: ASSEPGLNQPQH
len: 15; d_gene: NA; v_gene: TRBV7-8; j_gene: TRBJ2-5; CDR3aa: ASSLREPGVPRETQY
len: 13; d_gene: NA; v_gene: TRBV6-5; j_gene: TRBJ2-3; CDR3aa: TSSYYARPTDTQY
len: 12; d_gene: TRBD1; v_gene: TRBV6-5; j_gene: TRBJ1-2; CDR3aa: ASRRRTGDYGYT
len: 15; d_gene: NA; v_gene: TRBV27; j_gene: TRBJ2-5; CDR3aa: ASSWSTGNRVRETQY
len: 11; d_gene: TRBD1; v_gene: TRBV29-1; j_gene: TRBJ2-7; CDR3aa: SVRDRGGNEQY
len: 13; d_gene: TRBD1; v_gene: TRBV4-1; j_gene: TRBJ1-2; CDR3aa: ASSQGDRSNYGYT